This T cell receptor (beta chain) was documented in a study of human T cells and chemical hapten exposure. Whole-study context: Predominantly women, the patients had alopecia areata, totalis or universalis.

This CDR3 spans 16 amino acids. Germline lookup yields CDR1 SGHTA and CDR2 FQGNSA. V shed 5 bases, J shed 2 bases, and the junction held 7 bases outside the gene matches. Via MiXCR, TCRdb re-called the RACE reads, giving one row per CDR3 protein. The sample has about 190,000 distinct CDR3 sequences, around a quarter seen once. Described time point: patch test 3, about 24 weeks after DPC sensitization. The treatment: therapeutic diphenylcyclopropenone sensitization with weekly scalp DPC. The clonotype comes from a woman in her thirties or forties with alopecia areata. Some clones in this sample may be carry-over from other donors' samples. The chain uses TRBV7-2 and TRBJ1-5, with TRBD1 matching over 9 bases. The sample consisted of whole blood, taken in connection with sensitization to the hapten diphenylcyclopropenone (DPC). CDR3 in amino acids: CASSLGQGKRNQPQHF. Here the CDR3 DNA reads TGTGCCAGCAGCCTGGGACAGGGCAAGCGCAATCAGCCCCAGCATTTT.